This entry concerns a single TCR beta chain. V lost 2 bases, J lost 6 bases, and 10 bases stayed unmatched. Germline V gene sequence: CDR1 KGHSH, CDR2 LQKENI. This CDR3 spans 17 amino acids. This entry comes from a study of blood T cell repertoires in COVID-19. The wider study: The United States, Italy and Spain were the sources of the acute and convalescent COVID-19 samples. The cDNA or gDNA used as material had been derived from T cells, B-cell-depleted T cells, or PBMCs.

TCRdb's copy holds only in-frame clones and misses some; the assay was immunoSEQ multiplex PCR. The sample has fewer than 300,000 clones, approximately 82% seen once. The origin of this receptor is a woman between 18 and 29 years old with acute or convalescent COVID-19. The chain uses TRBV18 and TRBJ2-1, with 10 bases identical to TRBD2. Sequencing was done on a sample of peripheral blood. CDR3 DNA sequence: TGTGCCAGCTCACCATATAAGCGGGAGGGCCTCCCCAATGAGCAGTTCTTC. Amino acid sequence: CASSPYKREGLPNEQFF.